The T cell receptor beta chain described here comes from a study of T cells in Graves' hyperthyroidism and ophthalmopathy. Study-level points and caveats: From stable hyperthyroidism, ophthalmopathy was separated by a 13 V-J model.

Amplification yielded TCR beta CDR3 regions, with RNA transcripts as the source. A first-round RT-PCR of the TCR CDR3 used the HTBI primer set. TCRdb reprocessed the multiplex PCR reads with MiXCR, giving one entry per CDR3 protein. The sample has about 350,000 distinct CDR3 sequences; approximately 15% are singletons. This clonotype was seen ten or more times. Its antigen is unknown. Sample: blood. This sequence was found in a woman aged 25 to 39 with Graves' hyperthyroidism.

For the CDR3, the DNA is TGTGCCAACGTTCTCCAGCGGGAGTGTGCTACGCAGTATTTT. Its translation is CANVLQRECATQYF. V usage is TRBV2 and J usage is TRBJ2-3; the match to TRBD2 covers 8 bases. With V trimmed by 10 bases and J by 8 bases, 14 bases remained unmatched. The CDR3 has 14 amino acids. The germline V gene has CDR1 SNHLY and CDR2 FYNNEI.